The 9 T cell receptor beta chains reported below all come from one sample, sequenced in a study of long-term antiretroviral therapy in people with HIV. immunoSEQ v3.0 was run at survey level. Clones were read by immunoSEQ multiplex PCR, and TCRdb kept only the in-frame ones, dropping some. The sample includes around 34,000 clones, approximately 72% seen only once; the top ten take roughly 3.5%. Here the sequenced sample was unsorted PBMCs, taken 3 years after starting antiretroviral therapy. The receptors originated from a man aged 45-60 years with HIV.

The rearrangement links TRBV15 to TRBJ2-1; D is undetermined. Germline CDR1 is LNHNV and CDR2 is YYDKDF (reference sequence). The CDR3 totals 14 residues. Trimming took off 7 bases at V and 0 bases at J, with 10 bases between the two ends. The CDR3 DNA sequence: TGTGCCACCAAAAAGGGCAGCTCCTACAATGAGCAGTTCTTC. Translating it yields CATKKGSSYNEQFF.

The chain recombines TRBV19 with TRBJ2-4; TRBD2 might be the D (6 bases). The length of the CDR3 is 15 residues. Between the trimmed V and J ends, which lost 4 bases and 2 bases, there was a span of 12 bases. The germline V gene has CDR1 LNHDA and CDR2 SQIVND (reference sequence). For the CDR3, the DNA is TGTGCCAGTAGTAGACCCGGGGGAACCAAAAACATTCAGTACTTC. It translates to CASSRPGGTKNIQYF.

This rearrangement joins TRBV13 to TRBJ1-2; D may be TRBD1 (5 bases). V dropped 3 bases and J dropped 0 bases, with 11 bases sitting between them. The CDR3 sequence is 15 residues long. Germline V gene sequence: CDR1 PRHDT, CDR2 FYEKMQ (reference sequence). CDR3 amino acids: CASSLPDIANYGYTF. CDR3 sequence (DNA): TGTGCCAGCAGCTTGCCGGACATAGCTAACTATGGCTACACCTTC.

In DNA, the CDR3 is TGTGCCAGCAGCTTACCCTGGGCCTACAATGAGCAGTTCTTC. This codes for CASSLPWAYNEQFF. V usage is TRBV7-9 and J usage is TRBJ2-1; D gene uncertain. The CDR3 runs to 14 residues. Per the germline V gene, CDR1 is SEHNR and CDR2 is FQNEAQ (reference sequence). Trimming left V 2 bases short and J 2 bases short, with 7 bases between.

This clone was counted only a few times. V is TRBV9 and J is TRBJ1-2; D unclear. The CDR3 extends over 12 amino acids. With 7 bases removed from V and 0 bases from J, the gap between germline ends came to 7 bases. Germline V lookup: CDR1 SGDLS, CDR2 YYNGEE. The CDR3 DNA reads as TGTGCCAGCGGAAAGGCTAACTATGGCTACACCTTC. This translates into CASGKANYGYTF.

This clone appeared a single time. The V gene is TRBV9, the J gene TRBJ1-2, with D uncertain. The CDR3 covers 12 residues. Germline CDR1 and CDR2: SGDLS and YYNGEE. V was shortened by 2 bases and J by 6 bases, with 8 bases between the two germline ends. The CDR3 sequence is CASSVTGDGYTF. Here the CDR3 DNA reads TGTGCCAGCAGCGTTACTGGAGATGGCTACACCTTC. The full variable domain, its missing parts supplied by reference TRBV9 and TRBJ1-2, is DSGVTQTPKHLITATGQRVTLRCSPRSGDLSVYWYQQSLDQGLQFLIQYYNGEERAKGNILERFSAQQFPDLHSELNLSSLELGDSALYFCASSVTGDGYTFGSGTRLTVV.

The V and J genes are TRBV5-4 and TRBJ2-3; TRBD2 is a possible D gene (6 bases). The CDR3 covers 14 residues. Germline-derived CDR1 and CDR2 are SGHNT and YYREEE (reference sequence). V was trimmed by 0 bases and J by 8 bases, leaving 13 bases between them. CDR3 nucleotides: TGTGCCAGCAGCTTGGGGGGACTCCTCGGTACGCAGTATTTT. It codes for CASSLGGLLGTQYF.

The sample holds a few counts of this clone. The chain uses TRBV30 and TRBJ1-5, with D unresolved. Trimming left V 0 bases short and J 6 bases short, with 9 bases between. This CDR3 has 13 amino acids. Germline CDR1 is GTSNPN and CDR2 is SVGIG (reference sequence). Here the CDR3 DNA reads TGTGCCTGGAGTGTAGATGACGGTCAGCCCCAGCATTTT. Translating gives CAWSVDDGQPQHF.

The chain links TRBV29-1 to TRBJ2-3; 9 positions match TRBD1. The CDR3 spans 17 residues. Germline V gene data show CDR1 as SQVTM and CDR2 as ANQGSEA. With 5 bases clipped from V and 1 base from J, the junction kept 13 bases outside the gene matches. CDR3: CSVSGLADRGGTDTQYF. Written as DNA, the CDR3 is TGCAGCGTTAGTGGATTGGCGGACAGGGGAGGCACAGATACGCAGTATTTT.